Following are 18 T cell receptor beta chains from one sample sequenced in a study of neurological immune-mediated disorders (dated by TCRdb to the late 2010s). Receptor amplification or capture employed 5' RACE. The run used an Illumina HiSeq 2500. TCRdb ran its own pipeline on the public reads, namely fastp trimming at Q25 and MiXCR clone calling, and kept in-frame beta chains. Duplicate CDR3 protein sequences are folded into a single record with the most common DNA and genes. Across this sample there are tens of thousands of distinct CDR3 sequences, with about 4.5% seen only once. The ten top clones hold more than 20% of the sample. Material: PBMCs. These TCRs come from a man aged 18 to 35 in good health.

This clonotype was counted ten times or more. This sequence joins TRBV5-1 and TRBJ1-1; 9 bases map to TRBD1. The CDR3 extends over 15 amino acids. The junction had 5 bases not matched to a gene; V was cut back by 4 bases and J by 1 base. Germline V gene data show CDR1 as SGHRS and CDR2 as YFSETQ. The CDR3 nucleotides are TGCGCCAGCAGCCCCAAGGGACAGGGGAACACTGAAGCTTTCTTT. Translated: CASSPKGQGNTEAFF.

This clonotype was observed many times. V usage is TRBV6-5 and J usage is TRBJ1-6; D unclear. V lost 6 bases and J 10 bases, leaving 13 bases between the germline ends. The germline V gene has CDR1 MNHEY and CDR2 SVGAGI. CDR3 length: 13 amino acids. CDR3 coding DNA: TGTGCCAGCAGCCCCGAGCGTTTGTCACCCCTCCACTTT. Its translation is CASSPERLSPLHF.

This clonotype was counted ten times or more. The chain joins TRBV7-6 to TRBJ2-7; D gene ambiguous. Germline CDR1 reads SGHVS; CDR2 reads FNYEAQ. The CDR3 consists of 11 residues. The V end lost 5 bases, the J end lost 5 bases, and 7 bases lay between the germline ends. CDR3: CASSARDEQYF. In DNA form, the CDR3 reads TGTGCCAGCAGCGCAAGGGACGAGCAGTACTTC.

This clonotype was counted ten times or more. This rearrangement joins TRBV12-3 or TRBV12-4 to TRBJ2-5; D unclear. Trimming took off 6 bases at V and 8 bases at J, with 19 bases between the two ends. This CDR3 is built from 14 residues. This CDR3 is CASSPTWGTVTQYF. DNA of the CDR3: TGTGCCAGCAGCCCTACCTGGGGTACGGTCACCCAGTACTTC.

Many counts were recorded for this clonotype. The V call is TRBV20-1, the J call TRBJ2-2; TRBD2 aligns across 13 bases. The germline V gene has CDR1 DFQATT and CDR2 SNEGSKA (reference sequence). J lost 7 bases, V lost 6 bases, and 8 bases had no gene match. The CDR3 length is 15 residues. CDR3 protein: CSAPTSGGAGGELFF. The CDR3 DNA sequence: TGCAGTGCCCCCACTAGCGGGGGGGCCGGCGGGGAGCTGTTTTTT.

This clonotype has a count of ten or more. The J gene is TRBJ1-1, the V gene TRBV14; no reliable D call. Trimming shortened V by 6 bases and J by 3 bases, and 17 bases separated the two germline ends. The CDR3 loop spans 15 amino acids. Germline V gives CDR1 SGHDN, CDR2 FVKESK. This CDR3 is CASRLLTQVDTEAFF. CDR3 sequence (DNA): TGTGCCAGCAGGTTACTTACACAAGTCGACACTGAAGCTTTCTTT.

This clonotype showed up many times. The rearrangement links TRBV12-3 or TRBV12-4 to TRBJ1-1; a possible D gene is TRBD1 (5 bases). The CDR3 is 11 amino acids. In DNA form, the CDR3 reads TGTGGGATAGGGGCTCCCACTGAAGCTTTCTTT. Translating it yields CGIGAPTEAFF.

In its sample, this clonotype was seen many times. The chain links TRBV12-3 or TRBV12-4 to TRBJ2-3; the D gene is possibly TRBD2 (5 bases). The CDR3 is 16 amino acids. Trimming took off 3 bases at V and 0 bases at J, with 13 bases between the two ends. The CDR3 nucleotides read TGTGCCAGCAGTTTCCCGGGGTCCACTAGCACAGATACGCAGTATTTT. Encoded protein: CASSFPGSTSTDTQYF.

On this clonotype: A much larger clone differs from this one at a single base, so this may be a read error. V and J are TRBV7-8 and TRBJ1-1; D possibly corresponds to TRBD1 (5 bases). The germline gives CDR1 SGHVS, CDR2 FQNEAQ. The CDR3 consists of 9 residues. V lost 11 bases, J lost 12 bases, and 13 bases lay in between. The CDR3 DNA follows: TGTGCCGAGGGGCGAGAAACTTTCTTT. Its protein product is CAEGRETFF.

This clonotype was found many times. V usage is TRBV7-6 and J usage is TRBJ2-1, with TRBD2 matching 9 bases. The ends lost 5 bases at V and 7 bases at J; junction bases unmatched: 12. The germline CDR1 and CDR2 sequences are SGHVS and FNYEAQ. The length of the CDR3 is 16 residues. The CDR3 reads CASSELGGGGANEQFF. DNA of the CDR3: TGTGCCAGCAGCGAGCTAGGGGGCGGGGGGGCGAATGAGCAGTTCTTC.

This clonotype was seen many times. This chain connects TRBV6-1 to TRBJ2-5; D might be TRBD1 or TRBD2, each matching 5 bases. Per the germline V gene, CDR1 is MNHNS and CDR2 is SASEGT. V lost 6 bases and J 5 bases, leaving 16 bases between the germline ends. The CDR3 length is 14 residues. DNA of the CDR3: TGTGCCAGCAGCAGACGGGACCTAGGGGAGACCCAGTACTTC. Protein sequence: CASSRRDLGETQYF.

In its sample, this clonotype was seen many times. The genes are TRBV12-3 or TRBV12-4 and TRBJ2-1; weak D call: TRBD1 (5 bases). This CDR3 is built from 13 residues. V was shortened by 6 bases and J by 7 bases, with 13 bases between the two germline ends. The DNA for the CDR3 is TGTGCCAGCAGCCGAAACAGGTGGAATGAGCAGTTCTTC. Protein product: CASSRNRWNEQFF.

The table lists this clonotype with many counts. The chain couples TRBV18 to TRBJ2-1; tentatively, D is TRBD1 (6 bases). The germline V gene encodes CDR1 KGHSH and CDR2 LQKENI. V was shortened by 2 bases and J by 10 bases, with 18 bases between the two germline ends. This CDR3 has 15 amino acids. The CDR3 DNA sequence: TGTGCCAGCTCACCAGAAGGACAGCTATATCGGGAGCAGTTCTTC. It yields the protein CASSPEGQLYREQFF.

In its sample, this clonotype was seen many times. The genes are TRBV15 and TRBJ2-3; tentatively, D is TRBD1 (6 bases). This CDR3 has 14 amino acids. Trimming stripped 5 bases from V and 3 bases from J, with 12 bases between. Germline assignment: CDR1 LNHNV and CDR2 YYDKDF (reference sequence). The CDR3 protein is CATSWAGETDTQYF. As DNA, the CDR3 is TGTGCCACCAGCTGGGCAGGGGAGACAGATACGCAGTATTTT.

Ten or more counts support this clonotype. The rearrangement joins TRBV7-2 to TRBJ1-6; tentatively, D is TRBD1 (5 bases). The CDR3 contains 17 residues. Trimming shortened V by 2 bases and J by 8 bases, and 19 bases separated the two germline ends. Germline-derived CDR1 and CDR2 are SGHTA and FQGNSA. The CDR3 reads CASSLITGGEYDSPLHF. The CDR3 DNA reads as TGTGCCAGCAGCTTAATAACCGGGGGAGAGTACGATTCACCCCTCCACTTT. The full variable domain, with the rest looked up from reference TRBV7-2 and TRBJ1-6, is GAGVSQSPSNKVTEKGKDVELRCDPISGHTALYWYRQSLGQGLEFLIYFQGNSAPDKSGLPSDRFSAERTGGSVSTLTIQRTQQEDSAVYLCASSLITGGEYDSPLHFGNGTRLTVT.

This clonotype has a count of ten or more. In DNA form, the CDR3 reads TGTGCCAGCAGCTTAGCGCCAGGTATCAGCTCCTACAATGAGCAGTTCTTC. It specifies CASSLAPGISSYNEQFF. V usage is TRBV7-2 and J usage is TRBJ2-1, with D unresolved. This CDR3 has 17 amino acids. Trimming shortened V by 0 bases and J by 0 bases, and 12 bases separated the two germline ends. Germline-derived CDR1 and CDR2 are SGHTA and FQGNSA.

The V gene is TRBV2, the J gene TRBJ1-3; tentatively, D is TRBD1 (5 bases). The CDR3 spans 15 residues. The V and J ends lost 6 bases and 0 bases respectively, with 12 bases between them. Germline V gives CDR1 SNHLY, CDR2 FYNNEI. The CDR3 is CASRPRVDSGNTIYF. The CDR3 nucleotides are TGTGCCAGCAGACCCAGGGTGGACTCTGGAAACACCATATATTTT.

In its sample, this clonotype was seen many times. The chain is built from TRBV5-1 and TRBJ1-3; D may be TRBD1 (6 bases). The CDR3 length is 15 residues. Per the germline V gene, CDR1 is SGHRS and CDR2 is YFSETQ. V was pared by 1 base and J by 4 bases, with 12 bases between. CDR3 nucleotides: TGCGCCAGCAGCTTGTCCGGACAGAGAGGAAACACCATATATTTT. It encodes CASSLSGQRGNTIYF.